Sequencing of this T cell receptor beta chain was carried out in a study of cytomegalovirus exposure and HLA in healthy donors. Study details: In a later analysis, it was reported that the approximately 120 validation repertoires had been produced on the same platform as the 500 to 750 repertoires belonging to the first cohort. Study outcomes and limitations: Specific recognition of CMV antigens was confirmed in vitro for a few chains (all CMV-associated). A later analysis found first-cohort TCR clusters tended to co-occur in the 130 or so validation repertoires.

On this clone: Its antigen is not identified.

Sequencing used immunoSEQ multiplex PCR; TCRdb keeps in-frame clones, though not all of them. The table includes 90,000 to 130,000 clones, 90% to 97% detected once. The sequence derives from a woman under 30 in good health and CMV-seronegative. The sequencing input was PBMCs.

Here the CDR3 DNA reads TGTGCCAGCAGTAGACAGGGGGGAGTTTCACCCCTCCACTTT. Translated: CASSRQGGVSPLHF. This chain links TRBV2 with TRBJ1-6, with 9 bases identical to TRBD1. The V gene end was trimmed by 5 bases and the J gene end by 9 bases; junction bases not matched to a gene: 5. Germline V gene data show CDR1 as SNHLY and CDR2 as FYNNEI. CDR3 length: 14 amino acids.